A single TCR beta chain is shown here with its context. Making the TCR beta cDNA relied on 5'RACE template switching with UMIs. From the 5' RACE reads, TCRdb lists one entry per CDR3 protein and no DNA. This specimen shows 450,000 to 600,000 distinct CDR3 sequences; the ten leading clones hold approximately 3.6%. The sample belongs to a study of T cells expressing NK-cell markers. Sequenced material: blood T cells: a sorted CD56 or NKG2C T cell subset, CD4+ or CD8+ T cells, or bulk PBMC T cells (not recorded which). The sequence derives from a man aged 18 to 30 in good health.

The chain's CDR3 is CAIRGRDSSEAFF. The gene calls are TRBV10-3 and TRBJ1-1; no DNA is available, so the TRBD1 call from TCRdb remains unchecked. Germline assignment: CDR1 ENHRY and CDR2 SYGVKD. This CDR3 is built from 13 residues.